These T cell receptor beta chains were read from a single sample in a study of metastatic and nonmetastatic thyroid tumors. TCRdb re-called the PCR reads through MiXCR. The table shows 50,000 or so clones, with approximately 20% occurring only once. Sequencing input: blood. These TCRs come from a male donor with papillary thyroid cancer or a benign thyroid nodule (not recorded which). Some clones in this sample may be carry-over from other donors' samples. Both conserved end residues are part of each CDR3. A D gene is named only where the DNA matches it firmly. Only some rows state a clone size, as once, few, many or a class for expanded clones.

TRBV6-1	.	many	TRBJ2-1	CASSAQVGGLEQFF	TGTGCCAGCAGTGCCCAAGTGGGCGGGCTGGAGCAGTTCTTC
TRBV6-9	.	.	TRBJ2-7	CASNGTWDNEQYF	TGTGCCAGCAATGGGACATGGGATAATGAGCAGTACTTC
TRBV5-1	TRBD2	.	TRBJ2-3	CASSLEGLAGGTDTQYF	TGCGCCAGCAGCTTGGAGGGACTAGCGGGAGGTACAGATACGCAGTATTTT
TRBV7-3	TRBD2	many	TRBJ2-1	CASSLSLAGGEQFF	TGTGCCAGCAGCTTAAGTTTAGCGGGGGGGGAGCAGTTCTTC
TRBV20-1	.	.	TRBJ2-1	CSAKRGADSYNEQFF	TGCAGTGCTAAGAGGGGAGCGGACTCATACAATGAGCAGTTCTTC
TRBV20-1	TRBD2	.	TRBJ2-1	CSARDVREGIYEQFF	TGCAGTGCTAGAGATGTGCGGGAGGGTATATATGAGCAGTTCTTC
TRBV7-3	TRBD1	.	TRBJ1-2	CASSPGGNEAYGYTF	TGTGCCAGCAGTCCAGGGGGGAATGAAGCCTATGGCTACACCTTC
TRBV7-3	.	.	TRBJ2-7	CASSPDNYEQYF	TGTGCCAGCAGCCCGGACAACTACGAGCAGTACTTC
TRBV28	TRBD1	many	TRBJ2-5	CASRRQGRETQYF	TGTGCCAGCAGGAGACAGGGCCGGGAGACCCAGTACTTC
TRBV5-1	TRBD2	.	TRBJ2-5	CASSYRTSGGETQYF	TGCGCCAGCAGCTACCGGACTAGTGGGGGAGAGACCCAGTACTTC
TRBV18	.	.	TRBJ1-1	CASSSSNTEAFF	TGTGCCAGCTCGTCGTCGAACACTGAAGCTTTCTTT
TRBV28	TRBD1	few	TRBJ1-2	CASSPGQGYYGYTF	TGTGCCAGCAGTCCGGGACAGGGGTACTATGGCTACACCTTC
TRBV6-1	TRBD1	.	TRBJ2-6	CASSNGQGEGSNVLTF	TGTGCCAGCAGTAACGGACAGGGGGAGGGGTCCAACGTCCTGACTTTC
TRBV7-9	.	many	TRBJ1-1	CASRGQANTEAFF	TGTGCCAGTCGAGGTCAGGCGAACACTGAAGCTTTCTTT
TRBV6-1	TRBD1	few	TRBJ2-7	CASSAEPQGVSYEQYF	TGTGCCAGCAGTGCAGAACCACAGGGGGTATCCTACGAGCAGTACTTC
TRBV5-1	.	many	TRBJ1-1	CASSLRTFDTEAFF	TGCGCCAGCAGCTTGCGGACCTTTGACACTGAAGCTTTCTTT
TRBV7-8	TRBD1	.	TRBJ1-2	CASSLWDRNYGYTF	TGTGCCAGCAGCTTATGGGACAGGAACTATGGCTACACCTTC